This T cell receptor beta chain stems from a study of blood T cell repertoires in COVID-19. In the original processing: Cell counts per sample came from amplifying reference gene primers. The table came from immunoSEQ multiplex PCR; TCRdb's copy has only in-frame clones and leaves some out. V, J and clone size are those of that table, while D and trimming were read from the DNA. The table shows hundreds of thousands of clones, with more than 75% occurring only once. This clone was detected once. The CDR3 contains 18 residues. CDR1 is SGHVS, CDR2 FNYEAQ, per germline. Trimming took 1 base from V and 0 from J, leaving 15 bases between them.

This receptor was identified in a man in his sixties or seventies with acute or convalescent COVID-19. The sample was peripheral blood. This sequence joins TRBV7-6 and TRBJ2-2; D is possibly TRBD1 (5 bases). The CDR3 sequence: CASSLGTTSRANTGELFF. The CDR3 DNA reads TGTGCCAGCAGCTTAGGGACGACTTCCAGGGCGAACACCGGGGAGCTGTTTTTT.